The source of this T cell receptor (beta chain) is a study of shared clonotypes between healthy human individuals. The overall study: CD4 naive and memory got three plates each, CD8 naive two, CD8 memory one.

The CDR3 runs 15 residues. The germline CDR1 and CDR2 sequences are SGHNT and YENEEA. The junction had 9 bases not matched to a gene; V was cut back by 6 bases and J by 4 bases. Using immunoSEQ multiplex PCR, the repertoire was profiled, and TCRdb retains in-frame clones only, with some absent. The sample lists some 580,000 clones, 95% to 98% occurring once. Study results and limitations: The study found about 5% of naive CD4 clonotypes shared across a handful of donors.

This clone was detected only once. Its matching antigen is unknown. It was CD45RO-negative cells, positively selected for CCR7, that made up naive CD8 cells, with terminally differentiated effector memory CD45RA+ cells excluded. Sequenced input: naive CD8+ T cells sorted from blood. The receptor was derived from a young man in good health. V and J are TRBV11-3 and TRBJ2-3, with 8 positions matching TRBD1. The CDR3 bases are TGTGCCAGCAGTTCCGACAGGGGTTTGGCAGATACGCAGTATTTT. Its protein is CASSSDRGLADTQYF.